This T cell receptor beta chain emerged from a study of breast tumors, draining lymph nodes, adjacent tissues (dated by TCRdb to the mid-2010s). For context, the study as a whole: The study compared TCR beta repertoires across tumor, adjacent nontumor tissue and axillary lymph nodes from breast cancer patients. The study was designed to assess the relationships and possible T-cell exchange between tumor, surrounding tissue and draining lymph node repertoires in human breast cancer.

The paper's findings and limits, for the study overall: The similarity between tumor and nontumor tissue repertoires was significantly greater in luminal-like breast cancer than in basal-like breast cancer. Tumors showed preferential V and J gene usage, and their T-cell repertoire diversity fell below that of lymph nodes yet above that of nontumor tissue. The study presented the conclusion that tumor T cells originate in lymph nodes as consistent with a hypothesis, not as something directly demonstrated. The data were considered consistent with the idea that most tumor T cells come from the lymph node and then expand in tumor tissue.

The adjacent samples were made up of nontumor breast tissue around the tumor. The CDR3 goes from the cysteine to the phenylalanine over 16 residues. Just the 48-base CDR3 DNA is kept, in frame starting at base 1. Trimming costs V 6 bases and J 0 bases, and their ends lie 15 bases apart. Based on the germline V gene (reference sequence), the CDR1 and CDR2 sequences are LNHDA and SQIVND. This clonotype has just one count. The target of this receptor is not known. No clone much larger than this one lies a single base away; base qualities are absent. A single read makes a weak case. Data came from an Illumina HiSeq 2000. TCR beta chain libraries were generated through multiplex PCR amplification. The amplified TCR beta chain products were analyzed by high-throughput sequencing. TCRdb applied fastp at Q25 and MiXCR to the public reads, then kept only in-frame beta chains. Merged by CDR3 protein, the rows form single entries marked with the most common genes and DNA. The sample data list about 13,000 distinct CDR3 sequences, and about 50% of these were observed just once. Approximately 40% of the sample belongs to the ten largest clones.

The chain employs TRBV19 and TRBJ1-3, and perhaps TRBD1 as D gene, on 5 matching bases. This receptor was identified in a female donor with breast cancer. Some clones in this sample may be carry-over from other donors' samples. The sequenced sample consisted of tumor-adjacent breast tissue. The CDR3 corresponds to CASRPGLRNSGNTIYF. Read as DNA, the sequence is TGTGCCAGTAGACCGGGACTGAGGAACTCTGGAAACACCATATATTTT.